This T cell receptor (beta chain) emerged from a study of blood T cell repertoires in COVID-19. For the study at large: There were acute and convalescent COVID-19 samples, and they came from the United States, Italy and Spain.

Data came from immunoSEQ multiplex PCR; TCRdb stores just in-frame clones and leaves some out. The sample yields tens of thousands of clones, 89% seen once. The sequencing input was peripheral blood. This clonotype was sampled from a man aged 60-69 years with active COVID-19.

The CDR3 protein is CASRTGQGAVDEQFF. DNA for the CDR3: TGTGCCAGCAGAACAGGACAGGGGGCTGTGGATGAGCAGTTCTTC. This chain links TRBV6-6 with TRBJ2-1; 11 bases agree with TRBD1. The CDR3 has 15 amino acids. Trimming cost V 6 bases and J 8 bases; bases outside gene matches: 9. Germline V CDR1 and CDR2: MNHNY, SVGAGI (reference sequence).